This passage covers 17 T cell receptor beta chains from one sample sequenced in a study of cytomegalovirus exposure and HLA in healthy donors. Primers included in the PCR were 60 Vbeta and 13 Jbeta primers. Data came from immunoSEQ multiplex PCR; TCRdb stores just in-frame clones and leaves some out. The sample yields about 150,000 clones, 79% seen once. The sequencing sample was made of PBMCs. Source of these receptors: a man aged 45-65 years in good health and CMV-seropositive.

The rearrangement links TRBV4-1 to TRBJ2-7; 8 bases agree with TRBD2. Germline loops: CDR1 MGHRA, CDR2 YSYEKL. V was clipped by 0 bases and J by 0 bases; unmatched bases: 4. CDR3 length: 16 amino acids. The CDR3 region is CASSQDHAGGSYEQYF. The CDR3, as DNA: TGCGCCAGCAGCCAAGATCACGCGGGAGGCTCCTACGAGCAGTACTTC.

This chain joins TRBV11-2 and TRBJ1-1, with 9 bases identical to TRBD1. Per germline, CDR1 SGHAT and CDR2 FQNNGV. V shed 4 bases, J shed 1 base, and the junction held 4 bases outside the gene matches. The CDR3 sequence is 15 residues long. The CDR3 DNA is TGTGCCAGCAGCTGGTCGGGACAGGGGAACACTGAAGCTTTCTTT. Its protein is CASSWSGQGNTEAFF.

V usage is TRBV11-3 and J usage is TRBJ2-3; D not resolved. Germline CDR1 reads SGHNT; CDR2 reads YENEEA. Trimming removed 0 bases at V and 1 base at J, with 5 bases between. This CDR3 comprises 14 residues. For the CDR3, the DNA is TGTGCCAGCAGCTTAGAAGCCGGCACAGATACGCAGTATTTT. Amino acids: CASSLEAGTDTQYF.

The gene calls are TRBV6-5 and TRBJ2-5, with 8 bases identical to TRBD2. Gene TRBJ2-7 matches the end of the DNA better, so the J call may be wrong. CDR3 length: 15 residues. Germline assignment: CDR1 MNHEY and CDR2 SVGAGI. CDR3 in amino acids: CASSTIRTSSHEQYF. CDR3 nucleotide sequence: TGTGCCAGCAGCACCATCCGGACTAGCAGCCACGAGCAGTACTTC.

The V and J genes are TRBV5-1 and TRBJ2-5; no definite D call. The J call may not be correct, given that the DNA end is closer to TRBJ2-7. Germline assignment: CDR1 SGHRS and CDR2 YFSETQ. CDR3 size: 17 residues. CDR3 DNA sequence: TGCGCCAGCAGCTTGAACTCCAGACGGGTCACCTCCTACGAGCAGTACTTC. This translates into CASSLNSRRVTSYEQYF.

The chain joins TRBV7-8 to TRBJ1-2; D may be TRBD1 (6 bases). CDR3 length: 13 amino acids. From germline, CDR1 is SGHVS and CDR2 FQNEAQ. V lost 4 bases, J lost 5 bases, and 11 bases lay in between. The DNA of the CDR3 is TGTGCCAGCAGCTCCGGGACACCTTATGGCTACACCTTC. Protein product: CASSSGTPYGYTF. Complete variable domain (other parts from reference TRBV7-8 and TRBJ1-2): GAGVSQSPRYKVAKRGQDVALRCDPISGHVSLFWYQQALGQGPEFLTYFQNEAQLDKSGLPSDRFFAERPEGSVSTLKIQRTQQEDSAVYLCASSSGTPYGYTFGSGTRLTVV.

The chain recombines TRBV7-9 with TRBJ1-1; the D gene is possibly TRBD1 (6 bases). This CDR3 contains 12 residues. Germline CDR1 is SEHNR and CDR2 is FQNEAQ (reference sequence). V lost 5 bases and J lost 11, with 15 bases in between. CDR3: CASSPTGFYAFF. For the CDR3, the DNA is TGTGCCAGCAGCCCGACAGGCTTTTATGCTTTCTTT.

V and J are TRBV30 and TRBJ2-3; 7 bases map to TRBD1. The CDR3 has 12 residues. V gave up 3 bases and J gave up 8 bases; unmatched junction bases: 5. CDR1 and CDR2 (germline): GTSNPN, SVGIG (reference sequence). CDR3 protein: CAWSHRGGTQYF. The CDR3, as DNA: TGTGCCTGGAGCCACAGGGGTGGTACGCAGTATTTT.

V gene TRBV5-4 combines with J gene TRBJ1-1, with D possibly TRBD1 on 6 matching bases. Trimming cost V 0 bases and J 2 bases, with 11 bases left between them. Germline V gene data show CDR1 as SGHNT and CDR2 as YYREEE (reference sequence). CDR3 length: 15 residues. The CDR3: CASSLEARGNTEAFF. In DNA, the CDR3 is TGTGCCAGCAGCTTGGAGGCCAGGGGAAACACTGAAGCTTTCTTT.

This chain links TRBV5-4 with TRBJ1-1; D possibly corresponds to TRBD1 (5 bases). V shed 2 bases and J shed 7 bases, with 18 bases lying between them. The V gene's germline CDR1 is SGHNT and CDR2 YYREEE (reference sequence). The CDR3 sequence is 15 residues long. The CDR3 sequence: CASSFSREGLREAFF. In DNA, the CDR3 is TGTGCCAGCAGCTTCTCCAGGGAGGGTTTACGTGAAGCTTTCTTT.

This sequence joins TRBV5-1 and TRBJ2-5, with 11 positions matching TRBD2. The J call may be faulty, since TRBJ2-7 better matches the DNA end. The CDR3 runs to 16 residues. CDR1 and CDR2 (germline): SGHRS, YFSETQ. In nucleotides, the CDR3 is TGCGCCAGCAGCTTGGCAACTAGCGGGAGCTCCTACGAGCAGTACTTC. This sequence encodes CASSLATSGSSYEQYF.

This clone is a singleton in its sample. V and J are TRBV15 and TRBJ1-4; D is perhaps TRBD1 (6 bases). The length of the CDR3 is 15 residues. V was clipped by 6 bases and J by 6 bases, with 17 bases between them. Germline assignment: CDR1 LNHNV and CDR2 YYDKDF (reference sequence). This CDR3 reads CATRMRGGFDEKLFF. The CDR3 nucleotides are TGTGCCACCAGGATGAGGGGGGGGTTCGATGAAAAACTGTTTTTT.

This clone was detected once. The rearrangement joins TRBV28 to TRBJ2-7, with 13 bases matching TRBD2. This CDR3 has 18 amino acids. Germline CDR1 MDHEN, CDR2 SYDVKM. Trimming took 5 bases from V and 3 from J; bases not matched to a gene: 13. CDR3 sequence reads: CASSTSWRRTSGSYEQYF. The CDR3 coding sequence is TGTGCCAGCAGTACAAGCTGGCGCCGGACTAGCGGGAGCTACGAGCAGTACTTC.

The CDR3 region is CASSPGQGVEKLFF. The CDR3 DNA reads TGTGCCAGCAGCCCAGGACAGGGGGTTGAAAAACTGTTTTTT. The J gene is TRBJ1-4, the V gene TRBV7-2, with TRBD1 matching over 10 bases. J gave up 7 bases and V 5 bases, and 4 bases lay outside the gene matches. Looked up from germline, CDR1 is SGHTA and CDR2 is FQGNSA. The CDR3 runs to 14 residues.

CDR3 DNA sequence: TGTGCCAGCAGTTTAGTATTCTCGGCTGAAGCTTTCTTT. Protein sequence: CASSLVFSAEAFF. The chain combines TRBV27 with TRBJ1-1; D call uncertain. This CDR3 has 13 amino acids. Per the germline V gene, CDR1 is MNHEY and CDR2 is SMNVEV (reference sequence). Trimming took off 2 bases at V and 6 bases at J, with 10 bases between the two ends.

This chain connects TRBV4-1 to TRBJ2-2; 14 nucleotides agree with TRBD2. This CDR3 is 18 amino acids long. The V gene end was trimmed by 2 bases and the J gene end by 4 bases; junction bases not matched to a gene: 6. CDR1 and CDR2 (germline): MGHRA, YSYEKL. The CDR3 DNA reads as TGCGCCAGCAGCCAACGTGGGACTAGCGGGAGTAGCACCGGGGAGCTGTTTTTT. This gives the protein CASSQRGTSGSSTGELFF.

Here the CDR3 reads CASRLTLLSLYEQYF. CDR3 bases: TGTGCCAGCAGGCTGACTCTACTATCTCTCTACGAGCAGTACTTC. The gene calls are TRBV27 and TRBJ2-7; D not resolved. Germline loops: CDR1 MNHEY, CDR2 SMNVEV (reference sequence). Trimming shortened V by 6 bases and J by 3 bases, and 18 bases separated the two germline ends. The CDR3 totals 15 residues.